The 3 T cell receptor beta chains listed next were all sequenced from one sample in a study of vaccination effects on CD4 cells after COVID-19. Their cognate antigens are unknown. Clones were read by immunoSEQ multiplex PCR, and TCRdb kept only the in-frame ones, dropping some. The table has more than 60,000 clones, 70% to 85% seen once. Following culture for approximately 11 days, CD4+ T cells were isolated. As their vaccination, participants received two doses of either BNT162b2 or mRNA-1273. The specimen was CD4+ T cells from PBMCs cultured without peptide, collected after COVID-19 vaccination. The source is a human donor who received a COVID-19 vaccine.

In its sample, this clone was seen once. The chain is built from TRBV5-1 and TRBJ2-3; 12 bases fit TRBD2. This CDR3 spans 16 amino acids. Unmatched junction bases numbered 5, after V lost 2 bases and J lost 4 bases. Germline V gene sequence: CDR1 SGHRS, CDR2 YFSETQ. The CDR3 spells CASSLPSGGAADTQYF. The CDR3 DNA follows: TGCGCCAGCAGCTTACCTAGCGGGGGGGCCGCAGATACGCAGTATTTT. The whole variable domain, filled in from reference TRBV5-1 and TRBJ2-3, reads KAGVTQTPRYLIKTRGQQVTLSCSPISGHRSVSWYQQTPGQGLQFLFEYFSETQRNKGNFPGRFSGRQFSNSRSEMNVSTLELGDSALYLCASSLPSGGAADTQYFGPGTRLTVL.

This rearrangement joins TRBV10-3 to TRBJ1-6; D is unresolved. Germline V CDR1 and CDR2: ENHRY, SYGVKD. CDR3 length: 14 residues. Trimming left V 6 bases short and J 10 bases short, with 16 bases between. Here the CDR3 DNA reads TGTGCCATCAGCCCCACGGGGAGGAACTCACCCCTCCACTTT. As protein: CAISPTGRNSPLHF.

J is TRBJ1-2 and V is TRBV30; D is uncertain. The CDR3 extends over 13 amino acids. The V gene's germline CDR1 is GTSNPN and CDR2 SVGIG (reference sequence). Trimming shortened V by 0 bases and J by 0 bases, and 5 bases separated the two germline ends. The CDR3 coding sequence is TGTGCCTGGAGTGTAGAGGCTAACTATGGCTACACCTTC. Translation gives CAWSVEANYGYTF.